The sample holds many counts of the clone carrying this T cell receptor (beta chain). Its antigen is undetermined. The sample comes from a study of T cells in Graves' hyperthyroidism and ophthalmopathy. Across the study: At the time of initial diagnosis and before any treatment, peripheral blood was collected. Study results and caveats: Most thyroid-expanded clonotypes above 0.001 were also found in blood.

The CDR3 is 15 amino acids. Germline CDR1 reads SGHTA; CDR2 reads FQGTGA. V was shortened by 5 bases and J by 3 bases, with 14 bases between the two germline ends. The TCR beta CDR3 regions underwent amplification using RNA transcripts as the source. An initial round of RT-PCR targeting the TCR CDR3 relied on the HTBI primer set. TCRdb reprocessed the multiplex PCR reads with MiXCR, giving one entry per CDR3 protein. Of under 800,000 distinct CDR3 sequences listed, 12% to 15% are singletons. The authors deemed Graves' hyperthyroidism stable absent ophthalmopathy progression within 18 months. The chain carries TRBV7-3 and TRBJ2-1; D is uncertain. Specimen: blood. The TCR sequence derives from a woman aged 18-35 years with Graves' hyperthyroidism. CDR3 amino acids: CASSPGPGGYNEQFF. CDR3 nucleotide sequence: TGTGCCAGCAGCCCCGGACCAGGTGGCTACAATGAGCAGTTCTTC.